Presented here are 24 T cell receptor beta chains from one specimen sequenced in a study of blood T cell repertoires in COVID-19. Sequencing was performed with immunoSEQ multiplex PCR; in TCRdb, only in-frame clones are kept and a portion is missing. The repertoire holds some 120,000 clones, with about 86% as singletons. Source material: peripheral blood. These receptors all stem from a woman aged 45 to 65 with acute or convalescent COVID-19.

V is TRBV18 and J is TRBJ2-7, with TRBD1 identical over 8 bases. The CDR3 covers 15 residues. CDR1 and CDR2 from the germline V gene are KGHSH and LQKENI. J was trimmed by 3 bases and V by 5 bases; bases with no gene match: 9. The CDR3 region is CASSLAGGLGYEQYF. CDR3 nucleotides: TGTGCCAGCTCATTGGCAGGGGGCCTGGGCTACGAGCAGTACTTC.

A single count supports this clone. V usage is TRBV2 and J usage is TRBJ1-1, with 7 bases aligning to TRBD1. The germline V gene encodes CDR1 SNHLY and CDR2 FYNNEI. V was pared by 8 bases and J by 4 bases, with 7 bases of the junction left unmatched. CDR3 length equals 13 residues. The CDR3, as DNA: TGTGCCAGCGAACAGGGGCTGGGCACTGAAGCTTTCTTT. Translating gives CASEQGLGTEAFF.

The V call is TRBV6-5, the J call TRBJ2-2; the D gene is possibly TRBD2 (6 bases). The V gene lost 8 bases and the J gene lost 3 bases, with 13 bases spanning the gap. Germline assignment: CDR1 MNHEY and CDR2 SVGAGI. The CDR3 totals 14 residues. The DNA of the CDR3 is TGTGCCAGCCATCCGGGGGTCCACACCGGGGAGCTGTTTTTT. Protein sequence: CASHPGVHTGELFF.

The chain links TRBV6-2 or TRBV6-3 to TRBJ2-1, with D possibly being TRBD2 (5 bases). CDR3 length equals 14 residues. The germline CDR1 and CDR2 sequences are MNHEY and SVGEGT. Trimming left V 5 bases short and J 10 bases short, with 18 bases between. The CDR3 DNA reads as TGTGCCAGCAGTCCCCCGATCGGTAGGGAGGAGCAGTTCTTC. This encodes CASSPPIGREEQFF.

V gene TRBV25-1 combines with J gene TRBJ2-1, with D hard to call. The ends were cut back, 5 bases at V and 0 bases at J, with 14 bases in the middle. This CDR3 region has 16 residues. The germline gives CDR1 MGHDK, CDR2 SYGVNS. The CDR3 here is CASSPPSFRSYNEQFF. The CDR3 region has the DNA TGTGCCAGCAGTCCTCCCTCTTTCCGCTCCTACAATGAGCAGTTCTTC.

V gene TRBV28 combines with J gene TRBJ1-4, with 7 bases identical to TRBD1. There are 14 residues in the CDR3. V lost 7 bases and J lost 6; bases outside the gene matches: 8. The germline gives CDR1 MDHEN, CDR2 SYDVKM. The CDR3 nucleotides are TGTGCCAGCAAGGCGGGACAGCACCATGAAAAACTGTTTTTT. Protein: CASKAGQHHEKLFF.

The genes are TRBV5-1 and TRBJ1-6; TRBD1 matches 9 bases. V trimming: 4 bases; J trimming: 9 bases; junction bases outside the gene matches: 8. The CDR3 is 15 residues long. CDR1 and CDR2 (germline): SGHRS, YFSETQ. The CDR3: CASSVGQGLASPLHF. The CDR3, as DNA: TGCGCCAGCAGCGTGGGACAGGGCCTCGCTTCACCCCTCCACTTT.

V gene TRBV3-1 (or the pseudogene TRBV3-2) combines with J gene TRBJ1-3, with 7 bases identical to TRBD1. This CDR3 comprises 14 residues. From germline, CDR1 is LGHDT and CDR2 YNNKEL (reference sequence). Unmatched junction bases numbered 2, after V lost 2 bases and J lost 4 bases. The CDR3 DNA sequence: TGTGCCAGCAGCCAACAGGGGGGAGGAAACACCATATATTTT. Residues: CASSQQGGGNTIYF.

J is TRBJ1-6 and V is TRBV9; TRBD1 might be the D (5 bases). Looked up from germline, CDR1 is SGDLS and CDR2 is YYNGEE. This CDR3 is built from 14 residues. Trimming removed 0 bases from V and 10 bases from J, with 11 bases in between. CDR3 protein: CASSVGREGSPLHF. The CDR3 region has the DNA TGTGCCAGCAGCGTAGGGAGGGAGGGGTCACCCCTCCACTTT. Based on the CDR3 plus reference TRBV9 and TRBJ1-6, the full variable domain is DSGVTQTPKHLITATGQRVTLRCSPRSGDLSVYWYQQSLDQGLQFLIQYYNGEERAKGNILERFSAQQFPDLHSELNLSSLELGDSALYFCASSVGREGSPLHFGNGTRLTVT.

The rearrangement joins TRBV6-5 to TRBJ1-3, with D hard to call. Germline CDR1 reads MNHEY; CDR2 reads SVGAGI. The germline V and J ends were trimmed by 9 bases and 0 bases, with 12 bases remaining between them. The CDR3 totals 14 residues. CDR3 coding DNA: TGTGCCAGTCGGCCGGAGCCCTCTGGAAACACCATATATTTT. It translates to CASRPEPSGNTIYF.

This chain links TRBV5-6 with TRBJ1-1; D might be TRBD1 (6 bases). From germline, CDR1 is SGHDT and CDR2 YYEEEE. The CDR3 runs 13 residues. Between the trimmed V and J ends, which lost 1 base and 4 bases, there was a span of 8 bases. The CDR3 spells CASSLLGGTEAFF. The CDR3 DNA is TGTGCCAGCAGCTTGTTAGGGGGCACTGAAGCTTTCTTT.

V gene TRBV3-1 (or the pseudogene TRBV3-2) combines with J gene TRBJ2-2, with a weak D call TRBD2 (5 bases). CDR3 length: 14 amino acids. The germline V gene has CDR1 LGHDT and CDR2 YNNKEL (reference sequence). Between the trimmed V and J ends, which lost 1 base and 7 bases, there was a span of 10 bases. CDR3 region: CASSQAGRSGELFF. In nucleotides, the CDR3 is TGTGCCAGCAGCCAAGCGGGAAGGAGCGGGGAGCTGTTTTTT.

V gene TRBV7-2 combines with J gene TRBJ2-3, with TRBD2 identical over 13 bases. The CDR3 extends over 16 amino acids. The V segment lost 5 bases and the J segment 2 bases; nucleotides outside the gene matches: 4. CDR1 and CDR2 (germline): SGHTA, FQGNSA. The CDR3 here is CASSATSGGYTDTQYF. CDR3 nucleotides: TGTGCCAGCAGCGCGACTAGCGGGGGGTACACAGATACGCAGTATTTT.

The V and J genes are TRBV11-3 and TRBJ2-3, with D unclear. The CDR3 is made up of 13 amino acids. Trimming left V 0 bases short and J 4 bases short, with 5 bases between. Germline V gives CDR1 SGHNT, CDR2 YENEEA. CDR3 protein: CASSLDRADTQYF. CDR3 DNA sequence: TGTGCCAGCAGCTTAGATCGCGCAGATACGCAGTATTTT.

CDR3 loop: CASAGTGAKQHF. In DNA, the CDR3 is TGTGCCAGCGCCGGGACAGGGGCCAAGCAGCATTTT. The chain combines TRBV2 with TRBJ1-5; 10 bases are shared with TRBD1. Germline V gene data show CDR1 as SNHLY and CDR2 as FYNNEI. Unmatched junction bases numbered 8, after V lost 8 bases and J lost 13 bases. CDR3 length: 12 residues.

The chain is built from TRBV6-1 and TRBJ1-6; 9 bases are a match to TRBD1. The CDR3 sequence is 15 residues long. Germline values: CDR1 MNHNS, CDR2 SASEGT. The V gene end was trimmed by 3 bases and the J gene end by 8 bases; junction bases not matched to a gene: 5. CDR3 coding DNA: TGTGCCAGCAGTGATTTGGGACAGGGTTATTCACCCCTCCACTTT. This translates into CASSDLGQGYSPLHF.

This clone was observed a handful of times. Other nucleotide sequences in the sample specify the same CDR3. V is TRBV27 and J is TRBJ2-7, with D maybe TRBD1 (5 bases). This CDR3 spans 15 amino acids. Germline CDR1 reads MNHEY; CDR2 reads SMNVEV (reference sequence). Trimming took off 2 bases at V and 0 bases at J, with 11 bases between the two ends. CDR3 amino acids: CASSLTGQSSYEQYF. In DNA form, the CDR3 reads TGTGCCAGCAGTTTAACCGGACAAAGCTCCTACGAGCAGTACTTC.

The CDR3 loop is CASSPGTLNTEAFF. In DNA form, the CDR3 reads TGTGCCAGCTCACCCGGGACATTGAACACTGAAGCTTTCTTT. This chain links TRBV18 with TRBJ1-1; tentatively, D is TRBD1 (6 bases). Germline loops: CDR1 KGHSH, CDR2 LQKENI. V dropped 3 bases and J dropped 0 bases, with 8 bases sitting between them. The CDR3 sequence is 14 residues long.

The chain uses TRBV13 and TRBJ2-5; 11 bases are a match to TRBD2. The CDR3 has 16 residues. Per germline, CDR1 PRHDT and CDR2 FYEKMQ (reference sequence). J gave up 0 bases and V 5 bases, and 5 bases lay outside the gene matches. Here the CDR3 DNA reads TGTGCCAGCAGCGCCAGACTAGCGGGGAACCAAGAGACCCAGTACTTC. Translating it yields CASSARLAGNQETQYF.

This chain connects TRBV10-3 to TRBJ2-1; TRBD1 agrees at 9 bases. The CDR3 totals 14 residues. V gave up 6 bases and J gave up 9 bases; unmatched junction bases: 9. Germline loops: CDR1 ENHRY, CDR2 SYGVKD. The CDR3 sequence: CAISARDRESEQFF. CDR3 nucleotide sequence: TGTGCCATCAGCGCCCGGGACAGGGAGAGTGAGCAGTTCTTC.

This clone was recorded a few times. The chain links TRBV6-5 to TRBJ2-7; 12 nucleotides line up with TRBD2. The CDR3 extends over 15 amino acids. V gave up 11 bases and J gave up 3 bases; unmatched junction bases: 11. CDR1 MNHEY and CDR2 SVGAGI come from the germline V gene. The CDR3, as DNA: TGTGCCGTGACCTGGCTAGCGGGGGGGATCTACGAGCAGTACTTC. It codes for CAVTWLAGGIYEQYF.

This sequence joins TRBV6-6 and TRBJ2-2, with 10 bases lining up with TRBD1. This CDR3 region has 18 residues. Germline CDR1 is MNHNY and CDR2 is SVGAGI (reference sequence). Trimming at V came to 5 bases and at J to 6 bases, leaving 15 bases not matched to a gene. The chain's CDR3 is CASSRLGIGTGEAGELFF. Written as DNA, the CDR3 is TGTGCCAGCAGTCGCCTGGGCATAGGGACAGGGGAGGCCGGGGAGCTGTTTTTT.

This clone was counted a few times. The V call is TRBV24-1, the J call TRBJ1-4; 9 bases map to TRBD1. Germline trimming cut 3 bases from V and 3 bases from J; bases unmatched to any gene: 4. The germline CDR1 and CDR2 sequences are KGHDR and SFDVKD. The CDR3 runs to 16 residues. The CDR3: CATSDPRQGANEKLFF. The CDR3 DNA reads TGTGCCACCAGTGATCCAAGACAGGGGGCTAATGAAAAACTGTTTTTT.

CDR3 in amino acids: CATTGTGGSNEQFF. CDR3 in DNA: TGTGCCACCACCGGGACAGGGGGTTCCAATGAGCAGTTCTTC. The V gene is TRBV10-3, the J gene TRBJ2-1; 11 nucleotides match TRBD1. The CDR3 has 14 amino acids. The germline V gene encodes CDR1 ENHRY and CDR2 SYGVKD. The junction had 8 bases not matched to a gene; V was cut back by 10 bases and J by 6 bases.